The clone carrying this T cell receptor beta chain was detected only once. This sample was taken from a study of blood T cell repertoires in COVID-19. Study-level background: COVID-19 samples, acute and convalescent, were from the United States, Italy and Spain.

Authors' processing steps: Cell counts per sample came from amplifying reference gene primers. Only in-frame clones appear in the TCRdb table, and some are missing; sequencing was by immunoSEQ multiplex PCR. V and J calls and clone size follow that table, whereas D and trimming were derived from the DNA. The table has around 180,000 clones, about 87% seen once. The germline V and J ends were trimmed by 1 base and 4 bases, with 7 bases remaining between them. The CDR3 is 13 residues long. The sequence derives from a man between 60 and 75 years old with acute or convalescent COVID-19. The rearrangement links TRBV12-3 or TRBV12-4 to TRBJ2-5; D is unclear. Sample: peripheral blood. CDR3 loop: CASSLGTTETQYF. DNA for the CDR3: TGTGCCAGCAGTTTAGGCACAACAGAGACCCAGTACTTC.